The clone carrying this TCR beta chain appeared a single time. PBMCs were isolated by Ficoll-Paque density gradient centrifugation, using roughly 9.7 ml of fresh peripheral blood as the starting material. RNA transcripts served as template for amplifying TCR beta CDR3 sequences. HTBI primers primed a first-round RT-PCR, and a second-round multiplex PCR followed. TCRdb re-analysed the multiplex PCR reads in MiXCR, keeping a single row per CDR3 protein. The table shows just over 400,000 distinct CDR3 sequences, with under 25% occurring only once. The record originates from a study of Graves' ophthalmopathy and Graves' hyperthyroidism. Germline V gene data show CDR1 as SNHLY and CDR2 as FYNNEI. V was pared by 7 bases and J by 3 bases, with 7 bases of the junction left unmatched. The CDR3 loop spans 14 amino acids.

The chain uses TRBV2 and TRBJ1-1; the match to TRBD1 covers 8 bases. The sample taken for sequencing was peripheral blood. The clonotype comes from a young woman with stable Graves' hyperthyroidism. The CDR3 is CASKAGGAYTEAFF. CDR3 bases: TGTGCCAGCAAGGCAGGGGGCGCGTACACTGAAGCTTTCTTT.